This T cell receptor beta chain originates from a study of blood T cell repertoires in COVID-19. Data came from immunoSEQ multiplex PCR; TCRdb stores just in-frame clones and leaves some out. The data show around 120,000 clones, more than 75% seen once. Germline lookup yields CDR1 SGHKS and CDR2 YYEKEE (reference sequence). Trimming removed 0 bases from V and 5 bases from J, with 9 bases in between. CDR3 size: 15 residues. The sequencing sample was made of peripheral blood. The V and J genes are TRBV5-5 and TRBJ1-6, with TRBD1 as a possible D gene (5 bases). The source is a human donor in a cohort sampled during active COVID-19. This chain's CDR3 is CASSLARGDNSPLHF. CDR3 sequence (DNA): TGTGCCAGCAGCTTGGCCCGGGGGGATAATTCACCCCTCCACTTT.